The 20 T cell receptor beta chains below were found in one sample sequenced in a study of shared clonotypes between healthy human individuals. Generated by immunoSEQ multiplex PCR, the TCRdb table keeps only in-frame clones and is missing some. Here the sample spans fewer than 650,000 clones, about 79% being singletons. Sequenced sample: PBMCs. The receptors originated from a woman in her thirties or forties in good health. Some clones in this sample may be carry-over from other donors' samples.

This chain connects TRBV28 to TRBJ1-3; TRBD1 agrees at 10 bases. The junction had 15 bases not matched to a gene; V was cut back by 5 bases and J by 2 bases. The germline V gene encodes CDR1 MDHEN and CDR2 SYDVKM. The CDR3 runs 19 residues. CDR3 loop: CASSNSGQGGLIAGNTIYF. As DNA, the CDR3 is TGTGCCAGCAGTAATTCTGGACAGGGGGGTTTAATAGCTGGAAACACCATATATTTT.

The chain uses TRBV10-3 and TRBJ2-2, with 14 bases identical to TRBD2. Germline V gives CDR1 ENHRY, CDR2 SYGVKD. The CDR3 extends over 16 amino acids. V dropped 10 bases and J dropped 6; count of bases not matched to a gene: 10. The DNA of the CDR3 is TGTGCCACCCTGGGACTAGCGGGAGAGGGTGCCGGGGAGCTGTTTTTT. Encoded protein: CATLGLAGEGAGELFF.

This chain links TRBV7-3 with TRBJ2-3; TRBD2 matches at 9 bases. Looked up from germline, CDR1 is SGHTA and CDR2 is FQGTGA. This CDR3 has 15 residues. Germline trimming cut 2 bases from V and 5 bases from J; bases unmatched to any gene: 5. DNA for the CDR3: TGTGCCAGCAGCTTATTCGCGGGAGGGCAAGATACGCAGTATTTT. Translating it yields CASSLFAGGQDTQYF.

At least ten counts were recorded for this clone. The V gene is TRBV9, the J gene TRBJ2-1, with 12 positions matching TRBD1. The germline V gene encodes CDR1 SGDLS and CDR2 YYNGEE. CDR3 length equals 14 residues. V was pared by 4 bases and J by 10 bases, with 6 bases of the junction left unmatched. CDR3 coding DNA: TGTGCCAGCAGCCCGGGACAGGGGGCTGAAGAGCAGTTCTTC. Encoded protein: CASSPGQGAEEQFF.

The table lists this clone with many counts. The CDR3 bases are TGCAGCGGGACTAGCTTTGGAGAGACCCAGTACTTC. Amino acids: CSGTSFGETQYF. The chain couples TRBV29-1 to TRBJ2-5; 8 nucleotides align to TRBD2. V shed 7 bases and J 4 bases; nucleotides not matched to a gene: 5. The CDR3 contains 12 residues. Germline V gives CDR1 SQVTM, CDR2 ANQGSEA.

The chain couples TRBV7-8 to TRBJ2-3; TRBD1 agrees at 9 bases. The CDR3 contains 15 residues. The germline V gene has CDR1 SGHVS and CDR2 FQNEAQ. The ends lost 5 bases at V and 1 base at J; junction bases unmatched: 4. CDR3 in amino acids: CASSQQGARTDTQYF. The CDR3 DNA sequence: TGTGCCAGCAGCCAACAGGGGGCGCGCACAGATACGCAGTATTTT.

In its sample, this clone was seen a few times. The chain uses TRBV5-1 and TRBJ2-1; D is unresolved. With 4 bases removed from V and 5 bases from J, the gap between germline ends came to 13 bases. Looked up from germline, CDR1 is SGHRS and CDR2 is YFSETQ. The CDR3 consists of 14 residues. As DNA, the CDR3 is TGCGCCAGCAGCACCGTAGAATTGGACAATGAGCAGTTCTTC. As protein: CASSTVELDNEQFF.

CDR3 DNA: TGTGCCAGCAGTGGCCGGGACAGTCGGCATCAGCCCCAGCATTTT. Translating it yields CASSGRDSRHQPQHF. The chain is built from TRBV6-5 and TRBJ1-5; 7 nucleotides agree with TRBD1. Germline CDR1 is MNHEY and CDR2 is SVGAGI. The CDR3 consists of 15 residues. Unmatched junction bases numbered 9, after V lost 5 bases and J lost 5 bases.

This clone was seen once. The V gene is TRBV7-2, the J gene TRBJ2-2; 8 nucleotides line up with TRBD2. The CDR3 is made up of 15 amino acids. V lost 5 bases and J lost 7; bases outside the gene matches: 9. Looked up from germline, CDR1 is SGHTA and CDR2 is FQGNSA. CDR3 sequence reads: CASSAGTRTVGELFF. In DNA form, the CDR3 reads TGTGCCAGCAGCGCCGGGACTAGAACGGTCGGGGAGCTGTTTTTT.

The rearrangement uses TRBV7-9 and TRBJ2-1, with D maybe TRBD2 (5 bases). This CDR3 is built from 15 residues. V was trimmed by 8 bases and J by 4 bases, leaving 18 bases between them. CDR1 and CDR2 (germline): SEHNR, FQNEAQ (reference sequence). The CDR3 protein is CASLNSGSHYNEQFF. The CDR3 DNA is TGTGCCAGCCTGAACAGCGGATCCCATTACAATGAGCAGTTCTTC.

J is TRBJ1-1 and V is TRBV10-3, with unresolved D. V was shortened by 5 bases and J by 5 bases, with 15 bases between the two germline ends. The germline V gene encodes CDR1 ENHRY and CDR2 SYGVKD. This CDR3 has 14 residues. CDR3: CAISQEALVTEAFF. CDR3 bases: TGTGCCATCAGTCAGGAAGCTTTGGTGACTGAAGCTTTCTTT.

Here the CDR3 DNA reads TGTGCCAGTAGTATAGATTCGGGTAGCGGGAGGTCCTACAATGAGCAGTTCTTC. It yields the protein CASSIDSGSGRSYNEQFF. V usage is TRBV19 and J usage is TRBJ2-1, with 10 bases aligning to TRBD2. Germline trimming cut 0 bases from V and 1 base from J; bases unmatched to any gene: 6. CDR1 is LNHDA and CDR2 is SQIVND in the germline V gene (reference sequence). The CDR3 consists of 18 residues.

This clone was seen only a few times. The chain uses TRBV28 and TRBJ1-1; no clear D. CDR3 length: 12 residues. Germline V gives CDR1 MDHEN, CDR2 SYDVKM. Trimming removed 4 bases from V and 1 base from J, with 4 bases in between. CDR3 nucleotide sequence: TGTGCCAGCAGTTGGGAGAACACTGAAGCTTTCTTT. This translates into CASSWENTEAFF.

A note on this clone: Since a far larger clone is one base different, this is likely a read error. The chain carries TRBV6-1 and TRBJ1-2, with D tentatively TRBD1 (5 bases). The germline V and J ends were trimmed by 4 bases and 7 bases, with 10 bases remaining between them. The CDR3 consists of 12 residues. CDR1 is MNHNS and CDR2 is SASEGT in the germline V gene. The CDR3 DNA is TGTGCCAGCAGTGCCAGGGTGGGTGGCTACACCTTC. It is translated as CASSARVGGYTF.

The rearrangement links TRBV7-2 to TRBJ2-5, with a possible D match to TRBD1 (6 bases). Looked up from germline, CDR1 is SGHTA and CDR2 is FQGNSA. CDR3 length: 13 amino acids. Trimming took 1 base from V and 5 from J, leaving 8 bases between them. CDR3 residues: CASSLGRGETQYF. The CDR3 bases are TGTGCCAGCAGCTTAGGCAGGGGCGAGACCCAGTACTTC. Complete variable domain (other parts from reference TRBV7-2 and TRBJ2-5): GAGVSQSPSNKVTEKGKDVELRCDPISGHTALYWYRQSLGQGLEFLIYFQGNSAPDKSGLPSDRFSAERTGGSVSTLTIQRTQQEDSAVYLCASSLGRGETQYFGPGTRLLVL.

This clone was seen more than once but under ten times. The gene calls are TRBV7-8 and TRBJ1-2, with a tentative D call TRBD1 (6 bases). The CDR3 has 13 residues. CDR1 SGHVS and CDR2 FQNEAQ come from the germline V gene. The V end lost 5 bases, the J end lost 4 bases, and 11 bases lay between the germline ends. CDR3 in DNA: TGTGCCAGCAGCCTCCAGGGGACCTATGGCTACACCTTC. This sequence encodes CASSLQGTYGYTF.

The rearrangement uses TRBV29-1 and TRBJ1-5; the D is unclear. The V end was cut by 6 bases, the J end by 5 bases, with 14 bases between. The CDR3 has 13 residues. The germline V gene has CDR1 SQVTM and CDR2 ANQGSEA. CDR3 nucleotides: TGCAGCGTCAAAACCGGGCCGGATCAGCCCCAGCATTTT. Protein: CSVKTGPDQPQHF. The entire variable domain, with the rest obtained from reference TRBV29-1 and TRBJ1-5, is as follows: SAVISQKPSRDICQRGTSLTIQCQVDSQVTMMFWYRQQPGQSLTLIATANQGSEATYESGFVIDKFPISRPNLTFSTLTVSNMSPEDSSIYLCSVKTGPDQPQHFGDGTRLSIL.

The J gene is TRBJ2-2, the V gene TRBV7-9, with a weak D call TRBD1 (5 bases). Between the trimmed V and J ends, which lost 2 bases and 2 bases, there was a span of 12 bases. Germline CDR1 reads SEHNR; CDR2 reads FQNEAQ (reference sequence). The CDR3 is 16 amino acids. The chain's CDR3 is CASSLSPDSNTGELFF. The DNA of the CDR3 is TGTGCCAGCAGCTTAAGTCCTGACAGTAACACCGGGGAGCTGTTTTTT.

V usage is TRBV7-9 and J usage is TRBJ2-1, with 8 bases aligning to TRBD2. Germline CDR1 is SEHNR and CDR2 is FQNEAQ (reference sequence). The ends lost 5 bases at V and 3 bases at J; junction bases unmatched: 9. The CDR3 consists of 16 residues. CDR3 nucleotides: TGTGCCAGCAGCCGACGACTCGGGACTAGCTACAATGAGCAGTTCTTC. Translated: CASSRRLGTSYNEQFF.

The CDR3 sequence is CASSQDVGAQYF. The CDR3 nucleotides read TGTGCCAGCAGCCAAGATGTGGGGGCGCAGTACTTC. The rearrangement links TRBV14 to TRBJ2-5; D is perhaps TRBD1 (6 bases). V lost 0 bases, J lost 11 bases, and 10 bases lay in between. Germline V gives CDR1 SGHDN, CDR2 FVKESK. The CDR3 contains 12 residues.